This T cell receptor (beta chain) was recovered during a study of CD8+CD57+ T cells in acquired aplastic anemia (dated by TCRdb to the late 2010s). Background on the whole study: DNA extracted from sorted CD4+ and CD8+ cells had a mean of approximately 3.5 ug, with a range of roughly 0.17 to 27.4 ug. An average of approximately 10 million reads for CD4+ cells and 11 million to 13 million reads for CD8+ cells was obtained from healthy donor samples. Points the paper makes about the study in general: Between patients and healthy controls, no significant difference in CD8+ Simpson's diversity was found (P=0.060). Although 25 to 30 CD8+ CDR3 sequences were shared by patients and controls, these sequences appeared highly expressed in patients and within the immunodominant clones of patients.

In this study, sorted CD4+ and CD8+ T cells from the blood of healthy subjects and of severe aplastic anemia patients had their TCR repertoires deep-sequenced. Ficoll-Paque density gradient centrifugation was used to isolate peripheral blood mononuclear cells. Before DNA extraction, CD4+ and CD8+ T cells were sorted with FACS or magnetic beads. The CDR3 spans 13 residues, from the cysteine through the phenylalanine. The sequence is cut down to CDR3 DNA, 39 bases in frame from base 1. CDR1 LNHDA and CDR2 SQIVND were looked up in the germline V gene (reference sequence). V is cut by 3 bases and J by 3 bases, and the space between the germline ends is 8 bases. With regard to this clonotype: Its specific antigen is unknown. No clone much larger than this one lies a single base away; base qualities are absent.

Genomic DNA was used as template for profiling of TCR beta VDJ combinations and CDR3 sequences. An Illumina HiSeq 2000 was used for TCR repertoire sequencing. From the authors' description of their analysis: Repertoire assessment relied on Simpson's diversity index, CDR3 size and DJ length profiles, and TRBV/TRBJ rearrangement plots. The most abundant DNA sequence in the deep sequencing data was taken as the immunodominant clone. CDR3 amino acid sequences were screened for sharing across subjects and were compared with published repertoires and the VDJdb database. The public reads were reanalyzed by TCRdb: fastp trimming at Q25, MiXCR alignment, in-frame beta chains only. Entries are consolidated by CDR3 protein sequence, retaining the most common genes and DNA. The V and J calls reflect TCRdb's pipeline rather than the authors' work. The sample records around 170,000 distinct CDR3 sequences, about three fifths of which are singletons. The ten largest clones add up to 45% of the sample.

The receptor was derived from a human donor in good health. This chain is built from TRBV19 and TRBJ1-1; no D segment can be confidently identified. Sequencing used sorted CD4+, CD8+, or CD8+CD57+ T cells (not recorded which) from PBMCs. The CDR3 protein sequence reads: CASSMTAYTEAFF. DNA sequence: TGTGCCAGTAGTATGACGGCGTACACTGAAGCTTTCTTT.